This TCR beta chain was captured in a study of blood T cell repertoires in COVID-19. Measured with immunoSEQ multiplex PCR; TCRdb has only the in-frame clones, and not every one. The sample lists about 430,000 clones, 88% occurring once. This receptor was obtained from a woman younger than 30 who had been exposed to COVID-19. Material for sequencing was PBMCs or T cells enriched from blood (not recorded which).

CDR3 nucleotides: TGTGCCAGCAGTGAAGAGACTAGTGTAAAGTGGGACAATGAGCAGTTCTTC. This gives the protein CASSEETSVKWDNEQFF. V is TRBV27 and J is TRBJ2-1; possible D gene TRBD2, 6 bases. The germline V gene has CDR1 MNHEY and CDR2 SMNVEV (reference sequence). This CDR3 contains 17 residues. Trimming stripped 5 bases from V and 5 bases from J, with 22 bases between.